Given below is one T cell receptor (beta chain) in context. These data originate in a study of blood T cell repertoires in COVID-19. Study overall: Samples came from the United States, Italy and Spain, spanning acute and convalescent COVID-19.

Using immunoSEQ multiplex PCR, the repertoire was profiled, and TCRdb retains in-frame clones only, with some absent. The table records some 180,000 clones, 82% of them present only once. The germline V gene has CDR1 SGHTS and CDR2 YDEGEE. The CDR3 sequence is 15 residues long. Trimming cost V 2 bases and J 9 bases; bases outside gene matches: 11. The chain has TRBV5-8 and TRBJ2-7, with 10 bases lining up with TRBD1. This TCR came from a woman aged 55-75 years with acute COVID-19. Sequencing used PBMCs or T cells enriched from blood (not recorded which). The DNA of the CDR3 is TGTGCCAGCAGCTTCCCAGCCGGGACAGGGGAGGTGCAGTACTTC. This gives the protein CASSFPAGTGEVQYF.